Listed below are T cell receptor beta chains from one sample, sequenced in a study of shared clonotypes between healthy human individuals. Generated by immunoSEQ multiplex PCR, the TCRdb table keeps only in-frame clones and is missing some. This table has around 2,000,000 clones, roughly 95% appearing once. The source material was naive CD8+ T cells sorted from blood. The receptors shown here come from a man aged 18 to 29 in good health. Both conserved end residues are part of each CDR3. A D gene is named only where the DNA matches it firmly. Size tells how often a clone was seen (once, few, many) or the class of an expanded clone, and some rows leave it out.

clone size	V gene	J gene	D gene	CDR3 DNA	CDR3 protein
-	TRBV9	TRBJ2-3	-	TGTGCCAGCAGCTGGGGGGCCGACAGCACAGATACGCAGTATTTT	CASSWGADSTDTQYF
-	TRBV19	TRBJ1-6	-	TGTGCCAGTAACGAAGGAGGGTCCTCCTATAATTCACCCCTCCACTTT	CASNEGGSSYNSPLHF
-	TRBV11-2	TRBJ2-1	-	TGTGCCAGCAGCTTAGAGCGGGTCCTATACTCCTACAATGAGCAGTTCTTC	CASSLERVLYSYNEQFF
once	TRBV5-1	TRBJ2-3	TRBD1	TGCGCCAGCAGCTTGGCCGACAGGGTCCAAGATACGCAGTATTTT	CASSLADRVQDTQYF
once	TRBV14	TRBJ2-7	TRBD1	TGTGCCAGCAGCCCATGGACAGGGGACTACGAGCAGTACTTC	CASSPWTGDYEQYF
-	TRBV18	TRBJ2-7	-	TGTGCCAGCTCACCAGGGGGCGAGCAGTACTTC	CASSPGGEQYF
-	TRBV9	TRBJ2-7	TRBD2	TGTGCCAGCAGCGGCGGGACTAGCTACGAGCAGTACTTC	CASSGGTSYEQYF
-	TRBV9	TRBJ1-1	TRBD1	TGTGCCAGCAGCTCAGGGACAGGGGAGAACACTGAAGCTTTCTTT	CASSSGTGENTEAFF
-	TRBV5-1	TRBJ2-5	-	TGCGCCAGCAGCCCCCGAATTGGGATAGATTACACTAAAGAGACCCAGTACTTC	CASSPRIGIDYTKETQYF
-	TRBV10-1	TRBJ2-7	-	TGCGCCAGCAGTGTGTTACAGGGAGGTTCCGAGCAGTACTTC	CASSVLQGGSEQYF
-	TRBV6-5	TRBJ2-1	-	TGTGCCAGCCTGGGGGGGGCGTACAATGAGCAGTTCTTC	CASLGGAYNEQFF
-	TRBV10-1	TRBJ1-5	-	TGCGCCAGCATCCGAGGGGATAGTATAGGCAATCAGCCCCAGCATTTT	CASIRGDSIGNQPQHF
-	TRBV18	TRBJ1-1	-	TGTGCCAGCTCACCGGTACAGGGTAATAAAAATACTGAAGCTTTCTTT	CASSPVQGNKNTEAFF
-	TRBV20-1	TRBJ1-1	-	TGCAGTGCGCACAGGGAAACTGAAGCTTTCTTT	CSAHRETEAFF
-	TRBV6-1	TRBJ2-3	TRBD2	TGTGCCAGCAGTGAAGGGTCTAGCGGGTTCAGGACAGATACGCAGTATTTT	CASSEGSSGFRTDTQYF
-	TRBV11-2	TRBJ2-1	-	TGTGCCAGCAGCTCGACTAGCTGGGGGCCTGAGCAGTTCTTC	CASSSTSWGPEQFF
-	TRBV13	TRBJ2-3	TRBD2	TGTGCCAGCAGCTCCGGACTAGCGGGGGGGCCGAGCACAGATACGCAGTATTTT	CASSSGLAGGPSTDTQYF
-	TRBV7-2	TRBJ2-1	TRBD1	TGTGCCAGCAGCTACGGACAGGGACTGGGGAATGAGCAGTTCTTC	CASSYGQGLGNEQFF
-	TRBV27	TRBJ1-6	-	TGTGCCAGCAGTGAAGAGCCGGGAGGCTATAATTCACCCCTCCACTTT	CASSEEPGGYNSPLHF
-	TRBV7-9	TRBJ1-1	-	TGTGCCAGCAGACCGAACACTGAAGCTTTCTTT	CASRPNTEAFF
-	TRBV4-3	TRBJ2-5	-	TGCGCCAGCAGCCAAGGGGTGGGCGGTTGGACCCAGTACTTC	CASSQGVGGWTQYF
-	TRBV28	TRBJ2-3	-	TGTGCCAGCAGTCCCTTTTCGGGCACAGATACGCAGTATTTT	CASSPFSGTDTQYF
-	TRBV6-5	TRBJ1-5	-	TGTGCCAGCAGTTACTCGATGGGGAGCAATCAGCCCCAGCATTTT	CASSYSMGSNQPQHF
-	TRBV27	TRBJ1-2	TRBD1	TGTGCCAGCAGTCCGGGGACAGGACTGCATGGCTACACCTTC	CASSPGTGLHGYTF
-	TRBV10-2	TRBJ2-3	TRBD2	TGCGCCAGCGTTCCGGGACTAGCGGGCACAGATACGCAGTATTTT	CASVPGLAGTDTQYF
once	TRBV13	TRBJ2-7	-	TGTGCCAGCAGCTCGCCGGGGGCGTTATACGAGCAGTACTTC	CASSSPGALYEQYF
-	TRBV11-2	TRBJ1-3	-	TGTGCCAGCAGCTTCCTAGACCCTTCCTGGGGTTCCGGAAACACCATATATTTT	CASSFLDPSWGSGNTIYF
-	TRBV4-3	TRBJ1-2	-	TGCGCCAGCAGCCAAGGAAGGATGACTAACTATGGCTACACCTTC	CASSQGRMTNYGYTF
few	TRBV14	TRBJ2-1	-	TGTGCCAGCAGCCAAGACTCGGGTCATGAGCAGTTCTTC	CASSQDSGHEQFF
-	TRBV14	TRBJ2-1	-	TGTGCCAGCAGCCAAGTTTCATGGGCCAATGAGCAGTTCTTC	CASSQVSWANEQFF
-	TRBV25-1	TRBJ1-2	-	TGTGCCAGCAGTGACTTCAGCACTAACTATGGCTACACCTTC	CASSDFSTNYGYTF
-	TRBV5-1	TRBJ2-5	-	TGCGCCAGCAGTGAAGCGGAGAGCCACCAAGAGACCCAGTACTTC	CASSEAESHQETQYF
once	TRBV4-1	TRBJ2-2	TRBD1	TGCGCCAGCAGCCCAAAAGGGACAGGGAACACCGGGGAGCTGTTTTTT	CASSPKGTGNTGELFF
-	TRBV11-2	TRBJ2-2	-	TGTGCCAGCAGCTTACGGGGAGCGAACACCGGGGAGCTGTTTTTT	CASSLRGANTGELFF
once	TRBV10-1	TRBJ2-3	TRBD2	TGCGCCAGCAGTGAGTCTTTAGCGGGAGCAGATACGCAGTATTTT	CASSESLAGADTQYF
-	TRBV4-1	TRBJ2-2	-	TGCGCCAGCAGCCAAGAATGGACTTGGGGCACCGGGGAGCTGTTTTTT	CASSQEWTWGTGELFF
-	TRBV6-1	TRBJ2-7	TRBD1	TGTGCCAGCAGTGAAGTGGGACAGGTATACGAGCAGTACTTC	CASSEVGQVYEQYF
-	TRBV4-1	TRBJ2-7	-	TGCGCCAGCAGCCAAGTAAGCGGACTCTCCTACGAGCAGTACTTC	CASSQVSGLSYEQYF
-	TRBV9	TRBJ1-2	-	TGTGCCAGCGGAGGTCCCGGGGACTATGGCTACACCTTC	CASGGPGDYGYTF
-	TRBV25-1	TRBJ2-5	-	TGTGCCAGCAGTGAGTGGTCGGCGAGTGACCAAGAGACCCAGTACTTC	CASSEWSASDQETQYF
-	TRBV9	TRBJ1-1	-	TGTGCCAGCACCCCTGGTCCAGTAGCGAACACTGAAGCTTTCTTT	CASTPGPVANTEAFF
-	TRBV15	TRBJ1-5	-	TGTGCCACCAGCAGAGGACAGATTAGCAATCAGCCCCAGCATTTT	CATSRGQISNQPQHF
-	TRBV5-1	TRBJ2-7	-	TGCGCCAGCAGCCCTACCGGTTGGTACGAGCAGTACTTC	CASSPTGWYEQYF
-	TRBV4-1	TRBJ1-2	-	TGCGCCAGCAGCCAACAAGAGTTGGCCGACTACTATGGCTACACCTTC	CASSQQELADYYGYTF
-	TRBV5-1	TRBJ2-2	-	TGCGCCAGCAGCTTGGCCGGGGGCGCGGAGCTGTTTTTT	CASSLAGGAELFF
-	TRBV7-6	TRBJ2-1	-	TGTGCCAGCAGCTTCCCGGACGATGAGCAGTTCTTC	CASSFPDDEQFF
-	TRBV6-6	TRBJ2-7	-	TGTGCCAGCAGTTACTTGGACACGCTCTACGAGCAGTACTTC	CASSYLDTLYEQYF
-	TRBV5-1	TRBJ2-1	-	TGCGCCAGCAGCTTGAGGTTATGGATGGCAGGGTCGGGGAATGAGCAGTTCTTC	CASSLRLWMAGSGNEQFF
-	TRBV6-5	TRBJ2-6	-	TGTGCCACCCAGGGGGGGTCTGGGGCCAACGTCCTGACTTTC	CATQGGSGANVLTF
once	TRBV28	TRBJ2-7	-	TGTGCCAGCAGTTTACGGCGGGACCCCTGGTACGAGCAGTACTTC	CASSLRRDPWYEQYF
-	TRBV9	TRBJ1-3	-	TGTGCCAGCAGCGTAGGCCAGACCGTCTCTGGAAACACCATATATTTT	CASSVGQTVSGNTIYF
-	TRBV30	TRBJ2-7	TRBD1	TGTGCCTGGAGGTCGGGGGACAGGGTCTACGAGCAGTACTTC	CAWRSGDRVYEQYF
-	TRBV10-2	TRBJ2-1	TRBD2	TGCGCCAGCAGTTATTACGGGGGGGATGAGCAGTTCTTC	CASSYYGGDEQFF